One and the same sample provided the 16 T cell receptor beta chains below, sequenced in a study of blood T cells in healthy people across ages. Primers used in a second PCR of roughly 6 to 12 cycles were a sample-barcoded 5' primer and a J-beta primer mix. One entry per CDR3 protein results from TCRdb running MiXCR on the 5' RACE reads. The sample has some 550,000 distinct CDR3 sequences; roughly 43% are singletons. The source material was blood. These receptors all come from an older man in good health.

The chain joins TRBV20-1 to TRBJ2-3; 13 bases fit TRBD2. CDR3 size: 17 residues. Germline V gene lookup returns CDR1 DFQATT and CDR2 SNEGSKA (reference sequence). The V gene end was trimmed by 4 bases and the J gene end by 7 bases; junction bases not matched to a gene: 14. The CDR3 sequence is CSATNGGLAGVSYTQYF. CDR3 nucleotides: TGCAGTGCTACTAACGGTGGACTAGCGGGAGTTTCCTATACGCAGTATTTT.

This clonotype was seen a few times. V usage is TRBV20-1 and J usage is TRBJ2-1; perhaps TRBD2 as D (5 bases). The CDR3 contains 14 residues. Germline assignment: CDR1 DFQATT and CDR2 SNEGSKA (reference sequence). Trimming removed 6 bases from V and 7 bases from J, with 19 bases in between. DNA of the CDR3: TGCAGTGCCCACGACTATCGTGGAGATAATGAGCAGTTCTTC. This gives the protein CSAHDYRGDNEQFF.

The chain carries TRBV10-3 and TRBJ1-1; TRBD1 matches at 9 bases. The V segment lost 3 bases and the J segment 10 bases; nucleotides outside the gene matches: 6. The CDR3 is 13 amino acids. Germline CDR1 and CDR2: ENHRY and SYGVKD. The CDR3 loop is CAISDRDREGAFF. The CDR3 DNA is TGTGCCATCAGTGACCGGGACAGGGAAGGAGCTTTCTTT.

This clonotype has just a few counts. The chain uses TRBV7-9 and TRBJ2-1, with 7 bases lining up with TRBD2. V shed 5 bases and J 2 bases; nucleotides not matched to a gene: 3. This CDR3 is 14 amino acids long. Germline CDR1 and CDR2: SEHNR and FQNEAQ (reference sequence). The CDR3 coding sequence is TGTGCCAGCAGCCCTGGGACTACCTACAATGAGCAGTTCTTC. It codes for CASSPGTTYNEQFF.

The V and J genes are TRBV7-2 and TRBJ2-4; 13 bases line up with TRBD2. With the DNA end fitting TRBJ2-7 better, the J assignment may be wrong. CDR1 SGHTA and CDR2 FQGNSA come from the germline V gene. The CDR3 is 16 residues long. The DNA of the CDR3 is TGTGCCAGCAGCTCCCGGACTAGCGGGAGTAGGTACGAGCAGTACTTC. Amino acid sequence: CASSSRTSGSRYEQYF.

The rearrangement joins TRBV4-3 to TRBJ1-2; the D gene is possibly TRBD1 (6 bases). The CDR3 has 16 residues. Trimming cost V 1 base and J 1 base, with 13 bases left between them. Germline CDR1 and CDR2: LGHNA and YSLEER. The CDR3 loop is CASSQGGGASNYGYTF. The DNA for the CDR3 is TGCGCCAGCAGCCAAGGTGGGGGGGCTAGTAACTATGGCTACACCTTC.

V usage is TRBV7-2 and J usage is TRBJ2-3; 8 bases match TRBD2. Germline V gene sequence: CDR1 SGHTA, CDR2 FQGNSA. The CDR3 loop spans 13 amino acids. V lost 5 bases to trimming and J lost 14 bases; unmatched junction nucleotides: 12. The CDR3 nucleotides are TGTGCCAGCAGCCCGCTTGGACTAGCCCAGGGGTATTTT. This encodes CASSPLGLAQGYF.

The chain carries TRBV28 and TRBJ2-5; D uncertain. Trimming stripped 5 bases from V and 2 bases from J, with 15 bases between. This CDR3 comprises 15 residues. Per germline, CDR1 MDHEN and CDR2 SYDVKM. The chain's CDR3 is CASSLPNGPQETQYF. CDR3 DNA: TGTGCCAGCAGTCTACCGAACGGACCGCAAGAGACCCAGTACTTC.

The V and J genes are TRBV20-1 and TRBJ2-5; 8 positions agree with TRBD1. The CDR3 has 14 residues. Germline V gene lookup returns CDR1 DFQATT and CDR2 SNEGSKA (reference sequence). V dropped 3 bases and J dropped 5; count of bases not matched to a gene: 8. The CDR3 bases are TGCAGTGCTAGGAGGACAGGGTACGATGAGACCCAGTACTTC. Encoded protein: CSARRTGYDETQYF.

V is TRBV3-1 and J is TRBJ2-1, with 8 bases fitting TRBD1. Germline CDR1 LGHDT, CDR2 YNNKEL (reference sequence). The CDR3 covers 14 residues. Trimming cost V 4 bases and J 7 bases; bases outside gene matches: 6. Here the CDR3 reads CASSRQGQANEQFF. As DNA, the CDR3 is TGTGCCAGCAGCCGACAGGGACAGGCGAATGAGCAGTTCTTC.

The rearrangement uses TRBV6-1 and TRBJ2-7; perhaps TRBD1 as D (5 bases). The CDR3 totals 16 residues. Trimming removed 2 bases from V and 4 bases from J, with 18 bases in between. The germline gives CDR1 MNHNS, CDR2 SASEGT. CDR3 sequence: CASSESLGRADYEQYF. The CDR3 DNA reads as TGTGCCAGCAGTGAATCTTTGGGCAGGGCCGATTACGAGCAGTACTTC.

This clonotype showed up just a few times. The chain links TRBV25-1 to TRBJ1-2; 11 bases match TRBD1. From germline, CDR1 is MGHDK and CDR2 SYGVNS. V was pared by 5 bases and J by 7 bases, with 12 bases of the junction left unmatched. The CDR3 sequence is 16 residues long. CDR3 protein: CASSHSGTGGTGGYTF. The CDR3 DNA is TGTGCCAGCAGTCACTCCGGGACAGGGGGGACCGGTGGCTACACCTTC.

V gene TRBV20-1 combines with J gene TRBJ1-2; D ambiguous. This CDR3 comprises 14 residues. Per the germline V gene, CDR1 is DFQATT and CDR2 is SNEGSKA (reference sequence). V shed 0 bases and J shed 5 bases, with 13 bases lying between them. The CDR3 coding sequence is TGCAGTGCTAGAGATTCCCGCCAGTCGTATGGCTACACCTTC. This translates into CSARDSRQSYGYTF.

This clonotype was observed a handful of times. The chain recombines TRBV29-1 with TRBJ1-4; D gene uncertain. The V and J ends lost 3 bases and 8 bases respectively, with 13 bases between them. Germline CDR1 SQVTM, CDR2 ANQGSEA. The CDR3 is made up of 13 amino acids. Here the CDR3 DNA reads TGCAGCGTTGAGGAAAGCGGCAACGAAAAACTGTTTTTT. It translates to CSVEESGNEKLFF.

The chain employs TRBV29-1 and TRBJ2-7, with D possibly being TRBD2 (5 bases). Germline-derived CDR1 and CDR2 are SQVTM and ANQGSEA. Trimming took 4 bases from V and 12 from J, leaving 13 bases between them. The CDR3 sequence is 10 residues long. The CDR3, as DNA: TGCAGCGTTGGAGGGTTTCACACGTACTTC. Protein product: CSVGGFHTYF.

The chain uses TRBV6-5 and TRBJ2-7; possibly TRBD1 for D (6 bases). With 5 bases removed from V and 2 bases from J, the gap between germline ends came to 13 bases. Germline V gene sequence: CDR1 MNHEY, CDR2 SVGAGI. This CDR3 comprises 14 residues. The CDR3 sequence: CASSRAGATYEQYF. For the CDR3, the DNA is TGTGCCAGCAGTCGCGCAGGGGCGACCTACGAGCAGTACTTC.